The sequence of this TCR beta chain was determined in a study of cytomegalovirus exposure and HLA in healthy donors. Overall study: The 120 validation repertoires used the same platform as the approximately 700 first-cohort repertoires (as reported by a later analysis). Study-wide results and limits: That first-cohort TCR clusters tended to co-occur in the 130 or so validation repertoires was found in a later analysis. The study put under 200 TCR beta chains on its list as cytomegalovirus-associated. In vitro experiments confirmed that a few CMV-associated chains were specific for CMV antigens.

The CDR3 loop spans 15 amino acids. The V gene's germline CDR1 is SGHVS and CDR2 FNYEAQ. V was shortened by 4 bases and J by 2 bases, with 15 bases between the two germline ends. A note on this clone: Its matching antigen is unknown.

Some clones are missing from TCRdb's copy, which holds only in-frame ones; the method was immunoSEQ multiplex PCR. This sample has under 150,000 clones, with approximately 87% found just once. This receptor was obtained from a man aged 18 to 35 in good health and CMV-seronegative. The gene calls are TRBV7-6 and TRBJ2-7; D may be TRBD1 (6 bases). Sequences were obtained from PBMCs. CDR3 sequence: CASSSVGDTPYEQYF. DNA for the CDR3: TGTGCCAGCAGCTCGGTGGGGGACACCCCCTACGAGCAGTACTTC.